Presented here are 20 T cell receptor beta chains from one specimen sequenced in a study of post-analysis software for immune sequencing data. Whole-study results and caveats: Patients showed TRBV5-6, TRBV5-1 and TRBV20-1 among five TRBV segments more frequent than in controls.

The library was made from cDNA and included unique molecular identifiers. MiXCR, applied by TCRdb to the PCR reads, yields one record per CDR3 protein. The sample yields approximately 250,000 distinct CDR3 sequences, 36% seen once. The antigens these receptors bind are not known. The sequenced sample consisted of blood. The receptor set was obtained from a girl aged 10 to 17 with multiple sclerosis.

This clonotype was observed a few times. The chain couples TRBV12-3 or TRBV12-4 to TRBJ1-4, with unresolved D. V dropped 5 bases and J dropped 8 bases, with 12 bases sitting between them. This CDR3 is built from 13 residues. CDR3 amino acids: CASSTGSLEKLFF. Written as DNA, the CDR3 is TGTGCCAGCAGTACCGGGTCTTTAGAAAAACTGTTTTTT.

This clonotype appeared many times. The V call is TRBV28, the J call TRBJ2-3; 7 bases are a match to TRBD1. The CDR3 extends over 15 amino acids. The ends lost 5 bases at V and 4 bases at J; junction bases unmatched: 9. The germline CDR1 and CDR2 sequences are MDHEN and SYDVKM. The CDR3 protein is CASSRPGGLADTQYF. The CDR3 region has the DNA TGTGCCAGCAGTCGGCCAGGGGGTTTGGCAGATACGCAGTATTTT.

V is TRBV20-1 and J is TRBJ1-1; 11 positions match TRBD1. The CDR3 runs to 16 residues. Germline lookup yields CDR1 DFQATT and CDR2 SNEGSKA (reference sequence). V lost 7 bases, J lost 11 bases, and 21 bases stayed unmatched. This chain's CDR3 is CSGTPGQGEGGGSAFF. As DNA, the CDR3 is TGCAGTGGAACCCCGGGACAGGGGGAAGGCGGCGGATCTGCTTTCTTT.

On this clonotype: A much more abundant neighbour one base away suggests this may be a read error. V is TRBV9 and J is TRBJ2-1, with D possibly being TRBD1 (6 bases). The DNA end favors TRBJ2-7, so the J call may be wrong. The CDR3 has 17 amino acids. The germline CDR1 and CDR2 sequences are SGDLS and YYNGEE. The CDR3 region has the DNA TGTGCCAGCAGCGGGGAGACAGGTCGAGGTTTTTACAATGAGCAGTACTTC. Translating gives CASSGETGRGFYNEQYF.

This clonotype has a count of ten or more. V usage is TRBV28 and J usage is TRBJ2-2; D remains ambiguous. V was shortened by 5 bases and J by 13 bases, with 17 bases between the two germline ends. This CDR3 contains 13 residues. The V gene's germline CDR1 is MDHEN and CDR2 SYDVKM. CDR3 DNA sequence: TGTGCCAGCAGTCCTCTCTCAAGGAATAGGCTGTTTTTT. Translating it yields CASSPLSRNRLFF.

This clonotype has ten or more counts. CDR3 amino acids: CASSSRDRPQDEQFF. CDR3 nucleotide sequence: TGTGCCAGCAGTAGCCGGGACAGGCCGCAGGATGAGCAGTTCTTC. This sequence joins TRBV7-9 and TRBJ2-1, with 8 bases fitting TRBD1. Germline-derived CDR1 and CDR2 are SEHNR and FQNEAQ (reference sequence). The CDR3 covers 15 residues. The trim removed 6 bases at V and 8 bases at J, leaving 12 bases unmatched.

There are a few counts of this clonotype. The V call is TRBV28, the J call TRBJ2-7; D may be TRBD1 (6 bases). The CDR3 spans 15 residues. Germline loops: CDR1 MDHEN, CDR2 SYDVKM. Trimming removed 6 bases at V and 4 bases at J, with 19 bases between. The CDR3 sequence: CASRRPVEQGYEQYF. The CDR3, as DNA: TGTGCCAGCAGACGCCCCGTTGAACAGGGTTACGAGCAGTACTTC.

The chain uses TRBV18 and TRBJ2-2; no firm D call. V was pared by 3 bases and J by 4 bases, with 9 bases between. CDR1 and CDR2 from the germline V gene are KGHSH and LQKENI. The CDR3 contains 14 residues. The CDR3 DNA follows: TGTGCCAGCTCACCTCCATATTCCACCGGGGAGCTGTTTTTT. The encoded protein is CASSPPYSTGELFF.

The V call is TRBV7-9, the J call TRBJ1-2; D uncertain. V lost 5 bases to trimming and J lost 8 bases, with 21 bases between them. Per germline, CDR1 SEHNR and CDR2 FQNEAQ (reference sequence). The CDR3 is 15 amino acids. CDR3 residues: CASSQPGVRGGGYTF. The CDR3 DNA reads as TGTGCCAGCAGCCAACCCGGGGTTCGGGGAGGGGGCTACACCTTC.

On this clonotype: A much bigger clone sits one base away, suggesting this may be a read error. The rearrangement joins TRBV27 to TRBJ2-3; D is possibly TRBD1 (6 bases). Germline values: CDR1 MNHEY, CDR2 SMNVEV (reference sequence). This CDR3 spans 15 amino acids. DNA of the CDR3: TGTGCCAGCAGTTCCTCTGGGACGTGGACAGATACGCGGTATTTT. It encodes CASSSSGTWTDTRYF.

This sequence joins TRBV4-1 and TRBJ2-5; TRBD2 agrees at 9 bases. V shed 0 bases and J 6 bases; nucleotides not matched to a gene: 5. This CDR3 comprises 15 residues. Germline CDR1 is MGHRA and CDR2 is YSYEKL. The CDR3 coding sequence is TGCGCCAGCAGCCAAGACCTGTCTAGCGGGAAGACCCAGTACTTC. Translating it yields CASSQDLSSGKTQYF.

The count of this clonotype is one. This clone may be a read error of a much larger clone one base away. This sequence joins TRBV7-2 and TRBJ2-1; D not certain. The CDR3 is 15 amino acids. Germline V CDR1 and CDR2: SGHTA, FQGNSA. The CDR3 sequence: CAGSPKLGSYNEQFF. The CDR3 coding sequence is TGTGCCGGCAGCCCTAAGCTTGGCTCCTACAATGAGCAGTTCTTC.

The V call is TRBV27, the J call TRBJ2-7; D possibly corresponds to TRBD1 (5 bases). V lost 2 bases, J lost 2 bases, and 10 bases lay in between. CDR1 is MNHEY and CDR2 is SMNVEV in the germline V gene (reference sequence). There are 14 residues in the CDR3. CDR3 sequence reads: CASSLEPGTYEQYF. Written as DNA, the CDR3 is TGTGCCAGCAGTTTAGAGCCAGGGACCTACGAGCAGTACTTC.

The table lists this clonotype with a few counts. This rearrangement joins TRBV19 to TRBJ2-6, with D perhaps matching TRBD1 (5 bases). Trimming pared 9 bases from V and 1 base from J, leaving 19 bases between. The germline gives CDR1 LNHDA, CDR2 SQIVND (reference sequence). There are 17 residues in the CDR3. CDR3 nucleotides: TGTGCCAGCTCTGCTGACAGTACCCTGTCTGGGGCCAACGTCCTGACTTTC. It yields the protein CASSADSTLSGANVLTF. Combining the CDR3 with reference TRBV19 and TRBJ2-6 gives the whole variable domain DGGITQSPKYLFRKEGQNVTLSCEQNLNHDAMYWYRQDPGQGLRLIYYSQIVNDFQKGDIAEGYSVSREKKESFPLTVTSAQKNPTAFYLCASSADSTLSGANVLTFGAGSRLTVL.

This clonotype was seen only a few times. V usage is TRBV7-2 and J usage is TRBJ1-1; TRBD1 agrees at 8 bases. Germline V CDR1 and CDR2: SGHTA, FQGNSA. There are 15 residues in the CDR3. The ends lost 1 base at V and 6 bases at J; junction bases unmatched: 7. CDR3 sequence reads: CASSLVGQGGAEAFF. CDR3 in DNA: TGTGCCAGCAGCTTAGTTGGACAGGGCGGCGCTGAAGCTTTCTTT.

The gene calls are TRBV28 and TRBJ2-4; D gene unclear. The DNA end is more similar to TRBJ2-7, so the J call may be wrong. This CDR3 has 11 amino acids. Germline loops: CDR1 MDHEN, CDR2 SYDVKM. CDR3 region: CASLVADEQYF. Written as DNA, the CDR3 is TGTGCCAGCCTTGTCGCGGACGAGCAGTACTTC.

The table lists this clonotype with many counts. The V call is TRBV4-2, the J call TRBJ2-5, with TRBD2 matching 11 bases. This CDR3 is 18 amino acids long. J was trimmed by 2 bases and V by 3 bases; bases with no gene match: 11. Germline V gene lookup returns CDR1 LGHNA and CDR2 YNFKEQ. The CDR3 DNA sequence: TGTGCCAGCAGCCATTCCTCCGGGACTAGCGGTTATCAAGAGACCCAGTACTTC. Amino acids: CASSHSSGTSGYQETQYF.

In the case of this clonotype: A read error may explain this, as a much larger clone is one base away. CDR3 DNA sequence: TGTGCCAGCAGCGGGATTAGCGGAAACTCCTACAATGAGCAGTACTTC. It translates to CASSGISGNSYNEQYF. The chain has TRBV7-2 and TRBJ2-7; tentative D call: TRBD2 (6 bases). Germline-derived CDR1 and CDR2 are SGHTA and FQGNSA. The ends were cut back, 5 bases at V and 7 bases at J, with 24 bases in the middle. The CDR3 length is 16 residues.

This clonotype was seen a handful of times. V and J are TRBV6-1 and TRBJ2-2; the match to TRBD1 covers 10 bases. CDR3 length: 14 amino acids. Germline CDR1 reads MNHNS; CDR2 reads SASEGT. V lost 8 bases to trimming and J lost 7 bases; unmatched junction nucleotides: 7. The CDR3 sequence: CASAWDRGHGELFF. The CDR3 coding sequence is TGTGCCAGCGCCTGGGACAGGGGACACGGGGAGCTGTTTTTT.

This clonotype has a count of ten or more. This rearrangement joins TRBV28 to TRBJ1-4, with 10 bases that match TRBD1. Germline-derived CDR1 and CDR2 are MDHEN and SYDVKM. The trim removed 0 bases at V and 4 bases at J, leaving 8 bases unmatched. This CDR3 comprises 18 residues. Here the CDR3 DNA reads TGTGCCAGCAGTTTATGGAGACAGGGGGCAAGGGGTAATGAAAAACTGTTTTTT. As protein: CASSLWRQGARGNEKLFF.